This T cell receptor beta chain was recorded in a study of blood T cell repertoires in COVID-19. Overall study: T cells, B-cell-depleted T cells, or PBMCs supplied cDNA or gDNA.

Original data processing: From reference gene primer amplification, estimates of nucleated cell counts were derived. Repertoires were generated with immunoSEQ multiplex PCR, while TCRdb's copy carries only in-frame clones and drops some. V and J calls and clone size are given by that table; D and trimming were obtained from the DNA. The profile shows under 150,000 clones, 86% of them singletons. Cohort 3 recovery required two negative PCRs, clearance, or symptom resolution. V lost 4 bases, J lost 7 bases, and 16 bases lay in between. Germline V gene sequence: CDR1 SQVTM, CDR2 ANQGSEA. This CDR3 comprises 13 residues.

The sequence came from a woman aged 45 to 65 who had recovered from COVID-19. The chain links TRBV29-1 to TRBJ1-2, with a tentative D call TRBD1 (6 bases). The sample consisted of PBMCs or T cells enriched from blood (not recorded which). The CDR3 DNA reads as TGCAGCGTTGTGGGGGGGGCTTATGGTGGCTACACCTTC. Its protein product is CSVVGGAYGGYTF.